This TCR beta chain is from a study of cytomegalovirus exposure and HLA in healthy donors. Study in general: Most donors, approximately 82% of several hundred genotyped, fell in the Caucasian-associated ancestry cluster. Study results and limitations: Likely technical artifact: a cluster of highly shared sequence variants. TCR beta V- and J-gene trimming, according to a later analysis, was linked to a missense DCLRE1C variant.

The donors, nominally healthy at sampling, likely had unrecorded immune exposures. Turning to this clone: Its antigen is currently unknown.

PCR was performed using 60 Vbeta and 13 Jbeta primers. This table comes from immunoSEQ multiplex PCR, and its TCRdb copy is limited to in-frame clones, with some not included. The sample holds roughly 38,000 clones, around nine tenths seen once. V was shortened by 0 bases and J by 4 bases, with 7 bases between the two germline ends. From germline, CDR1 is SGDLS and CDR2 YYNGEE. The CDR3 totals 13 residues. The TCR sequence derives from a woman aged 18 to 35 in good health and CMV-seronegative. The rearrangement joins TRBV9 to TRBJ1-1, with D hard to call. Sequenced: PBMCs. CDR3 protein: CASSVGSGTEAFF. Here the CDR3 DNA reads TGTGCCAGCAGCGTAGGATCGGGCACTGAAGCTTTCTTT.